Presented here are 5 T cell receptor beta chains from one specimen sequenced in a study of blood T cell repertoires in COVID-19. Sequencing used immunoSEQ multiplex PCR; TCRdb keeps in-frame clones, though not all of them. The sample has roughly 240,000 clones, roughly 88% seen once. Input material: PBMCs or T cells enriched from blood (not recorded which). The receptors here all came from a middle-aged woman with acute COVID-19.

The chain recombines TRBV6-2 or TRBV6-3 with TRBJ2-1, with 8 bases identical to TRBD2. Germline CDR1 and CDR2: MNHEY and SVGEGT. J gave up 0 bases and V 5 bases, and 12 bases lay outside the gene matches. The CDR3 spans 18 residues. Here the CDR3 reads CASSRTGGASGSYNEQFF. The CDR3 DNA is TGTGCCAGCAGTCGTACGGGGGGGGCTAGCGGCTCCTACAATGAGCAGTTCTTC.

Worth noting for this clone: The sample holds other DNA sequences that translate to the same CDR3. The rearrangement uses TRBV5-1 and TRBJ1-3; D is possibly TRBD1 (5 bases). The V end was cut by 0 bases, the J end by 2 bases, with 6 bases between. Germline V gene sequence: CDR1 SGHRS, CDR2 YFSETQ. The CDR3 is 14 residues long. The CDR3 DNA is TGCGCCAGCAGCTTGGGACAGCCTGGAAACACCATATATTTT. It encodes CASSLGQPGNTIYF.

The chain uses TRBV6-2 or TRBV6-3 and TRBJ1-6; D is unresolved. Germline V CDR1 and CDR2: MNHEY, SVGEGT. V was cut by 0 bases and J by 10 bases, with 10 bases left in between. This CDR3 comprises 14 residues. In DNA, the CDR3 is TGTGCCAGCAGTTACTCGAGAGGTCGGTCACCCCTCCACTTT. Protein: CASSYSRGRSPLHF.

This clone was seen only once. The chain has TRBV27 and TRBJ2-7; D gene uncertain. V lost 3 bases, J lost 2 bases, and 17 bases lay in between. CDR1 and CDR2 from the germline V gene are MNHEY and SMNVEV (reference sequence). The length of the CDR3 is 16 residues. The CDR3 loop reads CASSFPTTADTYEQYV. The CDR3 nucleotides are TGTGCCAGCAGTTTCCCAACAACCGCGGATACCTACGAGCAGTACGTC.

A word on this clone: Other DNA sequences in this sample translate to the same CDR3. This sequence joins TRBV9 and TRBJ1-2, with TRBD1 identical over 11 bases. The CDR3 has 14 residues. In germline, CDR1 is SGDLS, CDR2 YYNGEE. The J segment lost 4 bases and the V segment lost 3 bases, leaving 2 bases of the junction unmatched. The CDR3 protein is CASSAGTGGYGYTF. The CDR3 DNA is TGTGCCAGCAGCGCAGGGACAGGGGGCTATGGCTACACCTTC.